The clone carrying this TCR beta chain has only one observation. Seattle enrolled patients during active infection and tracked them longitudinally. This sample stems from a study of blood T cell repertoires in COVID-19. The assay was immunoSEQ multiplex PCR, and TCRdb's table has in-frame clones only and misses some. The data contain 75,000 to 90,000 clones, roughly 78% of them seen just once; the ten biggest clones take up 36%. There are 14 residues in the CDR3. V was cut by 5 bases and J by 6 bases, with 15 bases left in between. Germline assignment: CDR1 SGHTA and CDR2 FQGTGA. The chain employs TRBV7-3 and TRBJ2-3; D remains ambiguous. The sample comprised peripheral blood. This TCR was sampled from a man aged 55 to 70 with COVID-19, enrolled during active disease. CDR3 bases: TGTGCCAGCAGCCCTACTCGGGTTTCGGATACGCAGTATTTT. This sequence encodes CASSPTRVSDTQYF.